This TCR beta chain was recorded in a study of shared clonotypes between healthy human individuals. Study-level information: Each donor had three CD4 naive, three CD4 memory, two CD8 naive and one CD8 memory plate. Study-level findings and limits: Rarefaction analysis demonstrated incomplete sorted-subset sequencing notwithstanding large depth. Researchers found naive subsets generally carried larger estimated richness than memory subsets.

In the case of this clone: Its antigen is as yet unknown.

The naive CD8 population came from CD45RO-negative cells selected for CCR7, without terminally differentiated effector memory CD45RA+ cells. Germline values: CDR1 SSHAT, CDR2 FNYEAQ (reference sequence). The CDR3 runs 15 residues. V was trimmed by 1 base and J by 7 bases, leaving 14 bases between them. The data were produced by immunoSEQ multiplex PCR, yet TCRdb's version contains in-frame clones alone and is incomplete. The data hold about 600,000 clones, with over 95% observed a single time. Material: naive CD8+ T cells sorted from blood. This rearrangement joins TRBV7-7 to TRBJ2-1; unclear D gene. The receptor was isolated from a woman younger than 45 in good health. DNA of the CDR3: TGTGCCAGCAGCTTAGGGAGATCGGTTGCAAATGAGCAGTTCTTC. It yields the protein CASSLGRSVANEQFF.